These 7 T cell receptor beta chains came from one sample sequenced in a study of cytomegalovirus exposure and HLA in healthy donors. Use of 60 Vbeta and 13 Jbeta primers characterized the PCR. Profiled with immunoSEQ multiplex PCR; TCRdb holds only in-frame clones, not every one. The table includes some 180,000 clones, 9.5% to 15% detected once. Sequencing input: PBMCs. The receptor source for this set is a man aged 45-60 years in good health and CMV-seropositive.

The chain links TRBV4-3 to TRBJ1-2; D gene unclear. Trimming took off 0 bases at V and 3 bases at J, with 11 bases between the two ends. CDR1 LGHNA and CDR2 YSLEER come from the germline V gene. The CDR3 loop spans 15 amino acids. CDR3 protein: CASSQDPSRYYGYTF. CDR3 nucleotides: TGCGCCAGCAGCCAAGATCCATCCAGGTACTATGGCTACACCTTC.

The chain joins TRBV27 to TRBJ2-5, with 9 bases identical to TRBD2. CDR1 is MNHEY, CDR2 SMNVEV, per germline (reference sequence). The CDR3 has 17 amino acids. The junction had 12 bases not matched to a gene; V was cut back by 2 bases and J by 5 bases. Here the CDR3 reads CASSLRGAAGGLETQYF. DNA of the CDR3: TGTGCCAGCAGTTTAAGGGGCGCGGCGGGGGGGCTTGAGACCCAGTACTTC.

This clone was seen a single time. The chain joins TRBV7-6 to TRBJ1-2, with 12 bases matching TRBD1. CDR3 length: 16 residues. V was pared by 4 bases and J by 4 bases, with 7 bases of the junction left unmatched. Germline V gene data show CDR1 as SGHVS and CDR2 as FNYEAQ. The CDR3: CASSSGGTGGGYGYTF. The CDR3 DNA sequence: TGTGCCAGCAGCTCTGGTGGGACAGGGGGCGGCTATGGCTACACCTTC.

In the case of this clone: Sequence at one end of the junction differs from germline and may be a read error. The chain is built from TRBV7-7 and TRBJ2-3; maybe TRBD2 (5 bases). The germline V gene encodes CDR1 SSHAT and CDR2 FNYEAQ (reference sequence). The CDR3 covers 13 residues. CDR3 sequence: CASSFGVSDTQYF. In nucleotides, the CDR3 is TGTGCTAGCAGCTTCGGGGTATCAGATACGCAGTATTTT.

This clone came up a few times. The genes are TRBV4-1 and TRBJ1-5; D unresolved. Germline CDR1 reads MGHRA; CDR2 reads YSYEKL. Trimming took off 0 bases at V and 4 bases at J, with 10 bases between the two ends. The CDR3 has 15 residues. The CDR3 protein is CASSQDTAMNQPQHF. DNA of the CDR3: TGCGCCAGCAGCCAAGATACAGCTATGAATCAGCCCCAGCATTTT.

The table lists this clone with a few counts. The chain links TRBV19 to TRBJ1-6; the match to TRBD1 covers 8 bases. This CDR3 region has 18 residues. From germline, CDR1 is LNHDA and CDR2 SQIVND (reference sequence). J was trimmed by 0 bases and V by 4 bases; bases with no gene match: 8. The CDR3, as DNA: TGTGCCAGTAGTACGAGACAGGGGTCAGGCTCCTATAATTCACCCCTCCACTTT. It translates to CASSTRQGSGSYNSPLHF. Variable domain in full (rest from reference TRBV19 and TRBJ1-6): DGGITQSPKYLFRKEGQNVTLSCEQNLNHDAMYWYRQDPGQGLRLIYYSQIVNDFQKGDIAEGYSVSREKKESFPLTVTSAQKNPTAFYLCASSTRQGSGSYNSPLHFGNGTRLTVT.

Only one count was recorded for this clone. This chain links TRBV19 with TRBJ1-2, with 12 bases fitting TRBD1. The trim removed 1 base at V and 8 bases at J, leaving 8 bases unmatched. CDR3 length: 16 amino acids. CDR1 is LNHDA, CDR2 SQIVND, per germline (reference sequence). CDR3 protein: CASSIVGGTGGLGYTF. The CDR3 DNA follows: TGTGCCAGTAGTATAGTAGGTGGGACAGGGGGCTTAGGCTACACCTTC.